Listed below are T cell receptor beta chains from one sample, sequenced in a study of CD8+ T cells in alopecia areata. The repertoire was sequenced with immunoSEQ multiplex PCR; TCRdb's copy has only in-frame clones and lacks some. Of 95,000 to 120,000 clones listed, 55% to 75% are singletons. The sample consisted of CD8+ T cells sorted from blood. The receptors come from a human donor in good health. Each CDR3 is given with its conserved first and last residue. Each record gives: V gene, clone size, J gene, CDR3 protein. Not all rows give a size; the values are once, few, many and, for expanded clones, a class.

TRBV5-6,NA,TRBJ2-2,CASSFGLLNTGELFF
TRBV5-6,NA,TRBJ2-7,CASSSMSYEQYF
TRBV7-9,NA,TRBJ1-2,CASSLEYGTFRHGYTF
TRBV6-4,NA,TRBJ2-1,CASSDSSGGLGEQFF
TRBV5-1,NA,TRBJ1-2,CASSLWGALWDGYTF
TRBV30,NA,TRBJ2-1,CAWGTGGGSYNEQFF
TRBV7-9,NA,TRBJ2-7,CASSLVSYEQYF
TRBV10-2,NA,TRBJ2-5,CASSESQETQYF
TRBV11-2,NA,TRBJ1-1,CASSRWGGQYGQKAFF
TRBV2,few,TRBJ2-7,CASSEWLHEQYF
TRBV29-1,few,TRBJ2-5,CSVDYQETQYF
TRBV9,NA,TRBJ2-7,CASSVADGAGSEQYF
TRBV5-1,few,TRBJ2-1,CASSNLWGSYNEQFF
TRBV29-1,few,TRBJ2-5,CSVAGTGPKETQYF
TRBV29-1,NA,TRBJ2-5,CSAEGLGEETQYF
TRBV4-1,NA,TRBJ2-7,CASSQVERYEQYF
TRBV5-6,NA,TRBJ2-7,CASRPQSKDGTFGNEQYF
TRBV6-1,NA,TRBJ2-1,CASNLVRAGMDEQFF
TRBV27,NA,TRBJ2-7,CASSRTGSYEQYF
TRBV29-1,few,TRBJ2-3,CSVDGTILDTQYF
TRBV2,NA,TRBJ1-6,CASSDSEQGGDSPLHF
TRBV5-4,few,TRBJ2-7,CASSFSVDEQYF
TRBV15,NA,TRBJ2-1,CATSRDHGTGANEQFF
TRBV29-1,once,TRBJ2-5,CSVDSPGTSGVETQYF
TRBV4-1,NA,TRBJ2-7,CASSHGQVTYEQYF
TRBV5-6,few,TRBJ2-7,CASSVYSGEQYF
TRBV23-1,NA,TRBJ2-5,CASSWERGPDQETQYF
TRBV4-1,NA,TRBJ2-1,CASSQGLRYNEQFF
TRBV13,few,TRBJ1-6,CASSLGDRALHF
TRBV4-1,once,TRBJ1-2,CASSQDRANYGYTF
TRBV19,NA,TRBJ1-1,CASSSQGLTEAFF
TRBV29-1,few,TRBJ1-2,CSVTGVGYTF
TRBV28,NA,TRBJ1-5,CASSFNVGQPQHF
TRBV4-2,few,TRBJ2-7,CASSQETSGYEQYF
TRBV7-9,NA,TRBJ1-1,CASSLADRNTEAFF
TRBV30,few,TRBJ2-1,CAWSEGAGGNEQFF
TRBV15,NA,TRBJ1-2,CATSRDFTGGRYGYTF
TRBV14,NA,TRBJ1-1,CASTALLVGTEAFF
TRBV6-5,NA,TRBJ1-1,CASSLGRYTEAFF
TRBV5-8,NA,TRBJ1-1,CASSPQGNTEAFF
TRBV5-4,few,TRBJ2-7,CASSSLGGGYYEQYF
TRBV7-9,NA,TRBJ1-1,CASSFAPLGSSREAFF
TRBV5-6,NA,TRBJ2-7,CASSSSGEQYF
TRBV7-8,NA,TRBJ2-1,CASSLVGLAEQFF
TRBV2,NA,TRBJ2-7,CASRETSHEQYF
TRBV23-1,NA,TRBJ1-5,CASSRASGGANQPQHF
TRBV5-6,NA,TRBJ2-7,CASSLPGGEISYEQYF
TRBV4-1,NA,TRBJ1-2,CASSHPPTGLNYGYTF
TRBV5-4,NA,TRBJ2-7,CASSNRGTNEQYF
TRBV4-1,NA,TRBJ2-7,CASSQIRTDFRYEQYF
TRBV11-2,few,TRBJ1-2,CASSQEGGYYGYTF
TRBV30,NA,TRBJ1-2,CAWRTTGGLNGYTF
TRBV4-3,NA,TRBJ2-1,CASSQSNWADRDNEQFF
TRBV7-9,once,TRBJ1-2,CASSLGSANYGYTF
TRBV9,NA,TRBJ1-1,CASSVVTEAFF